This T cell receptor (beta chain) comes out of a study of cytomegalovirus exposure and HLA in healthy donors. Regarding the study as a whole: Investigators reported around 150 TCR beta chains as tied to cytomegalovirus. Later analysis identified several of the most significant clusters that appeared linked to common viral pathogens. Later analysis identified a missense DCLRE1C variant that was linked to TCR beta V- and J-gene trimming.

PCR amplification relied on 60 Vbeta primers (plus 13 Jbeta primers). This table comes from immunoSEQ multiplex PCR, and its TCRdb copy is limited to in-frame clones, with some not included. The table lists 150,000 to 200,000 clones, 78% of them singletons. Nominally healthy donors were sampled, though unrecorded immune exposures were likely. Turning to this clone: No antigen is known for it. The sample contains more than one DNA sequence encoding this CDR3.

The receptor comes from a woman between 45 and 65 years old in good health and CMV-seropositive. Input material: PBMCs.

The CDR3 reads CASSVEAGGVNEQFF. The CDR3 nucleotides read TGTGCCAGCAGCGTAGAAGCGGGGGGGGTCAATGAGCAGTTCTTC. J is TRBJ2-1 and V is TRBV9, with TRBD2 identical over 10 bases. Trimming removed 0 bases from V and 6 bases from J; junction bases left unmatched: 3. The germline V gene encodes CDR1 SGDLS and CDR2 YYNGEE. This CDR3 is 15 amino acids long. The variable domain in full, with the rest retrieved from reference TRBV9 and TRBJ2-1, is DSGVTQTPKHLITATGQRVTLRCSPRSGDLSVYWYQQSLDQGLQFLIQYYNGEERAKGNILERFSAQQFPDLHSELNLSSLELGDSALYFCASSVEAGGVNEQFFGPGTRLTVL.